A single sample gave rise to the 27 T cell receptor beta chains below, sequenced in a study of blood T cell repertoires in COVID-19. Here immunoSEQ multiplex PCR was the method, and the copy in TCRdb shows in-frame clones only, minus some. The table has some 130,000 clones, about 89% seen once; the top ten hold 10% to 12%. Specimen: peripheral blood. Receptor source: a woman in her 70s with COVID-19, enrolled during active disease.

The V gene is TRBV4-2, the J gene TRBJ1-2; 7 nucleotides align to TRBD1. Germline CDR1 is LGHNA and CDR2 is YNFKEQ. The CDR3 has 15 residues. The V segment lost 3 bases and the J segment 2 bases; nucleotides outside the gene matches: 6. Written as DNA, the CDR3 is TGTGCCAGCAGCCAGCCGGGACAGAGGAACTATGGCTACACCTTC. As protein: CASSQPGQRNYGYTF.

This clone was seen only a few times. The chain employs TRBV9 and TRBJ1-3; no definite D call. Trimming stripped 6 bases from V and 3 bases from J, with 13 bases between. Germline loops: CDR1 SGDLS, CDR2 YYNGEE. The CDR3 is 14 amino acids. The CDR3 sequence: CASTFDDFGNTIYF. The CDR3 coding sequence is TGTGCCAGCACCTTTGACGACTTTGGAAACACCATATATTTT.

V gene TRBV30 combines with J gene TRBJ1-1; D remains unclear. There are 12 residues in the CDR3. Germline values: CDR1 GTSNPN, CDR2 SVGIG (reference sequence). Trimming cost V 5 bases and J 0 bases, with 7 bases left between them. As DNA, the CDR3 is TGTGCCTGGGAGAGGGTGAACACTGAAGCTTTCTTT. Translated, it gives CAWERVNTEAFF.

This rearrangement joins TRBV28 to TRBJ1-1; 8 bases fit TRBD1. This CDR3 contains 14 residues. The ends lost 6 bases at V and 4 bases at J; junction bases unmatched: 7. In germline, CDR1 is MDHEN, CDR2 SYDVKM. The CDR3 DNA is TGTGCCAGCAGCTACCAGGGGGCCGTCACTGAAGCTTTCTTT. The encoded protein is CASSYQGAVTEAFF.

V usage is TRBV19 and J usage is TRBJ2-1, with 7 bases aligning to TRBD1. Germline V CDR1 and CDR2: LNHDA, SQIVND (reference sequence). The CDR3 consists of 15 residues. Germline trimming cut 6 bases from V and 4 bases from J; bases unmatched to any gene: 9. The CDR3 loop is CASSTIGTAYNEQFF. In nucleotides, the CDR3 is TGTGCCAGTAGCACAATCGGGACAGCTTACAATGAGCAGTTCTTC.

The chain has TRBV11-2 and TRBJ1-1; no firm D call. The CDR3 runs 11 residues. V gave up 8 bases and J gave up 4 bases, with 8 bases separating them. From germline, CDR1 is SGHAT and CDR2 FQNNGV. CDR3 coding DNA: TGTGCCAGCCGTGAGGGCACTGAAGCTTTCTTT. Its translation is CASREGTEAFF. Variable domain in full (rest from reference TRBV11-2 and TRBJ1-1): EAGVAQSPRYKIIEKRQSVAFWCNPISGHATLYWYQQILGQGPKLLIQFQNNGVVDDSQLPKDRFSAERLKGVDSTLKIQPAKLEDSAVYLCASREGTEAFFGQGTRLTVV.

The rearrangement uses TRBV3-1 (or the pseudogene TRBV3-2) and TRBJ2-7, with 9 positions matching TRBD1. The junction had 2 bases not matched to a gene; V was cut back by 0 bases and J by 5 bases. CDR3 size: 14 residues. Germline CDR1 is LGHDT and CDR2 is YNNKEL (reference sequence). CDR3 nucleotide sequence: TGTGCCAGCAGCCAAGAGCACAGGGGGCACGAGCAGTACTTC. This gives the protein CASSQEHRGHEQYF.

The chain is built from TRBV15 and TRBJ2-7, with D unclear. The CDR3 loop spans 15 amino acids. Germline lookup yields CDR1 LNHNV and CDR2 YYDKDF (reference sequence). V dropped 0 bases and J dropped 4 bases, with 13 bases sitting between them. The CDR3 nucleotides are TGTGCCACCAGCAGAGATATTGAACACCCATACGAGCAGTACTTC. Translated, it gives CATSRDIEHPYEQYF.

This clone was seen repeatedly, ten times or more. The rearrangement links TRBV6-1 to TRBJ2-5, with TRBD2 matching over 12 bases. This CDR3 is built from 15 residues. The germline gives CDR1 MNHNS, CDR2 SASEGT. V lost 2 bases to trimming and J lost 4 bases; unmatched junction nucleotides: 2. Here the CDR3 reads CASSELAGGPETQYF. In nucleotides, the CDR3 is TGTGCCAGCAGTGAACTAGCGGGGGGGCCAGAGACCCAGTACTTC.

This clone was picked up many times. The chain carries TRBV28 and TRBJ1-5, with D tentatively TRBD1 (6 bases). Germline CDR1 reads MDHEN; CDR2 reads SYDVKM. Between the trimmed V and J ends, which lost 11 bases and 3 bases, there was a span of 20 bases. The CDR3 covers 15 residues. The DNA of the CDR3 is TGTGCCGCAACAATGGGACAAGATCCCAATCAGCCCCAGCATTTT. It encodes CAATMGQDPNQPQHF.

V and J are TRBV6-4 and TRBJ1-1; TRBD1 matches at 8 bases. V shed 2 bases and J 1 base; nucleotides not matched to a gene: 6. Germline lookup yields CDR1 MRHNA and CDR2 SNTAGT. The CDR3 consists of 16 residues. The CDR3 reads CASSDKYGQGNTEAFF. Here the CDR3 DNA reads TGTGCCAGCAGTGACAAATACGGACAGGGGAACACTGAAGCTTTCTTT.

This clone has a single count. J is TRBJ1-1 and V is TRBV5-5; D perhaps matches TRBD1 (5 bases). The CDR3 spans 15 residues. Germline V gene data show CDR1 as SGHKS and CDR2 as YYEKEE (reference sequence). V was cut by 5 bases and J by 0 bases, with 14 bases left in between. CDR3 sequence (DNA): TGTGCCAGCAGACGGGTGGAGGGGATGAACACTGAAGCTTTCTTT. Protein: CASRRVEGMNTEAFF.

The chain links TRBV4-1 to TRBJ2-5; 9 nucleotides match TRBD2. Per germline, CDR1 MGHRA and CDR2 YSYEKL. Unmatched junction bases numbered 10, after V lost 0 bases and J lost 5 bases. CDR3 length: 17 residues. Here the CDR3 reads CASSQDRSGGFEETQYF. The CDR3 DNA sequence: TGCGCCAGCAGCCAAGATAGGAGCGGGGGGTTTGAGGAGACCCAGTACTTC.

As DNA, the CDR3 is TGTGCCTGGAACCGACAGGGGGCCACTGAAGCTTTCTTT. This translates into CAWNRQGATEAFF. The V call is TRBV30, the J call TRBJ1-1; TRBD1 matches 10 bases. This CDR3 contains 13 residues. The V segment lost 4 bases and the J segment 4 bases; nucleotides outside the gene matches: 3. Germline V lookup: CDR1 GTSNPN, CDR2 SVGIG (reference sequence). Filled out from reference TRBV30 and TRBJ1-1, the complete variable domain reads SQTIHQWPATLVQPVGSPLSLECTVEGTSNPNLYWYRQAAGRGLQLLFYSVGIGQISSEVPQNLSASRPQDRQFILSSKKLLLSDSGFYLCAWNRQGATEAFFGQGTRLTVV.

J is TRBJ2-7 and V is TRBV3-1 (or the pseudogene TRBV3-2), with D maybe TRBD2 (6 bases). Germline V gene data show CDR1 as LGHDT and CDR2 as YNNKEL (reference sequence). The CDR3 is made up of 14 amino acids. V was cut by 6 bases and J by 2 bases, with 14 bases left in between. The DNA of the CDR3 is TGTGCCAGCAGTGGGACTCGCGATACCTACGAGCAGTACTTC. Translation gives CASSGTRDTYEQYF.

J is TRBJ1-5 and V is TRBV29-1; no definite D call. This CDR3 comprises 13 residues. Per germline, CDR1 SQVTM and CDR2 ANQGSEA. Deletions cut 4 bases from V and 2 bases from J, with 9 bases between. The CDR3 loop is CSVGLSGNQPQHF. CDR3 DNA: TGCAGCGTTGGGTTGAGTGGCAATCAGCCCCAGCATTTT.

This clone was seen a single time. The V gene is TRBV15, the J gene TRBJ1-5, with 10 bases that match TRBD1. The CDR3 extends over 15 amino acids. V trimming: 4 bases; J trimming: 2 bases; junction bases outside the gene matches: 2. Germline V CDR1 and CDR2: LNHNV, YYDKDF (reference sequence). CDR3 DNA sequence: TGTGCCACCAGCAACGGACAGGGGGGCAATCAGCCCCAGCATTTT. Amino acids: CATSNGQGGNQPQHF.

V and J are TRBV30 and TRBJ1-1; D remains ambiguous. Germline CDR1 reads GTSNPN; CDR2 reads SVGIG (reference sequence). This CDR3 has 14 residues. The germline V and J ends were trimmed by 2 bases and 1 base, with 11 bases remaining between them. In DNA, the CDR3 is TGTGCCTGGAGTAGTTCCGGGAAGAACACTGAAGCTTTCTTT. Amino acid sequence: CAWSSSGKNTEAFF.

This chain joins TRBV28 and TRBJ2-1; maybe TRBD1 (8 bases). Trimming shortened V by 3 bases and J by 12 bases, and 12 bases separated the two germline ends. The CDR3 runs to 12 residues. Germline CDR1 MDHEN, CDR2 SYDVKM. The CDR3 is CASSFHRGGQFF. CDR3 nucleotide sequence: TGTGCCAGCAGTTTCCACAGGGGGGGGCAGTTCTTC. The full variable domain, in which reference TRBV28 and TRBJ2-1 provide the parts outside the CDR3, is DVKVTQSSRYLVKRTGEKVFLECVQDMDHENMFWYRQDPGLGLRLIYFSYDVKMKEKGDIPEGYSVSREKKERFSLILESASTNQTSMYLCASSFHRGGQFFGPGTRLTVL.

The CDR3 sequence: CASSSPGTASKVNSPLHF. The CDR3 nucleotides read TGTGCCAGCAGCAGCCCCGGGACAGCATCAAAAGTGAATTCACCCCTCCACTTT. The J gene is TRBJ1-6, the V gene TRBV21-1; the table assigns TRBD1, which was not confirmed against the DNA. TRBV21-1 is annotated as a pseudogene. The CDR3 runs 18 residues.

This chain uses TRBV7-2 with TRBJ2-5; TRBD2 matches 10 bases. This CDR3 comprises 15 residues. V lost 5 bases, J lost 4 bases, and 7 bases stayed unmatched. Germline CDR1 is SGHTA and CDR2 is FQGNSA. CDR3 sequence (DNA): TGTGCCAGCAGCCTTAGCGGGGGGCCCGGAGAGACCCAGTACTTC. This encodes CASSLSGGPGETQYF.

This clone was detected only a few times. V gene TRBV2 combines with J gene TRBJ2-5; TRBD1 agrees at 8 bases. The J segment lost 4 bases and the V segment lost 4 bases, leaving 11 bases of the junction unmatched. Germline CDR1 is SNHLY and CDR2 is FYNNEI. The CDR3 has 16 amino acids. CDR3 nucleotides: TGTGCCAGCAGTGTGCAGGGGGCGCGCCCCGGAGAGACCCAGTACTTC. Residues: CASSVQGARPGETQYF.

V usage is TRBV6-5 and J usage is TRBJ1-3, with D hard to call. Trimming left V 0 bases short and J 0 bases short, with 9 bases between. This CDR3 region has 16 residues. CDR1 MNHEY and CDR2 SVGAGI come from the germline V gene. The CDR3 protein is CASSYSPLSSGNTIYF. The CDR3 DNA follows: TGTGCCAGCAGTTACTCGCCACTGAGCTCTGGAAACACCATATATTTT.

The chain couples TRBV7-9 to TRBJ1-4; TRBD1 might be the D (5 bases). CDR3 length: 15 amino acids. Germline lookup yields CDR1 SEHNR and CDR2 FQNEAQ (reference sequence). V was pared by 0 bases and J by 5 bases, with 10 bases between. The CDR3 here is CASSLAGALNEKLFF. The CDR3 DNA is TGTGCCAGCAGCTTAGCTGGGGCGCTCAATGAAAAACTGTTTTTT.

The rearrangement uses TRBV6-1 and TRBJ1-4; perhaps TRBD1 as D (6 bases). This CDR3 spans 14 amino acids. Trimming stripped 2 bases from V and 13 bases from J, with 17 bases between. Germline CDR1 reads MNHNS; CDR2 reads SASEGT. CDR3 residues: CASSEIGGGVVLFF. In DNA, the CDR3 is TGTGCCAGCAGTGAAATAGGAGGGGGGGTTGTACTGTTTTTT.

Worth noting for this clone: The sample contains more than one DNA sequence encoding this CDR3. The chain joins TRBV5-4 to TRBJ2-7; D is unclear. Germline lookup yields CDR1 SGHNT and CDR2 YYREEE (reference sequence). The V and J ends lost 0 bases and 2 bases respectively, with 12 bases between them. CDR3 size: 15 residues. The CDR3 DNA reads TGTGCCAGCAGCTTGGATCGCGGCCAGACCTACGAGCAGTACTTC. Protein: CASSLDRGQTYEQYF.

This clone was observed a single time. CDR3 loop: CASSLAVTQVNTEAFF. Written as DNA, the CDR3 is TGTGCCAGCAGCTTAGCTGTTACACAGGTGAACACTGAAGCTTTCTTT. This chain uses TRBV7-9 with TRBJ1-1; D might be TRBD1 (5 bases). Trimming took 0 bases from V and 0 from J, leaving 11 bases between them. In germline, CDR1 is SEHNR, CDR2 FQNEAQ (reference sequence). The CDR3 runs to 16 residues.